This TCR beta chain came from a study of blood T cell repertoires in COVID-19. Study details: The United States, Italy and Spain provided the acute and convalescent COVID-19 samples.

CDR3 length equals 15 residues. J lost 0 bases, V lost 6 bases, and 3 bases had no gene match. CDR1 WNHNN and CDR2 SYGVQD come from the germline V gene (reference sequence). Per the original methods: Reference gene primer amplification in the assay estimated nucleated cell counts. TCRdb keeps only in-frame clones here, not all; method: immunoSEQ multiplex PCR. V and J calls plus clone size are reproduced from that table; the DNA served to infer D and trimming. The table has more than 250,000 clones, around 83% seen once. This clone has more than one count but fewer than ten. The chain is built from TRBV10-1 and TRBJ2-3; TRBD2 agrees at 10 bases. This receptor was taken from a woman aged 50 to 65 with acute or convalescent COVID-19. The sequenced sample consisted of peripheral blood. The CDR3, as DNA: TGCGCCAGCAGCGAGCGGGGGGGTAGCACAGATACGCAGTATTTT. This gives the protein CASSERGGSTDTQYF.